Only a few counts were recorded for the clone carrying this T cell receptor beta chain. The data originate from a study of blood T cells in healthy people across ages. The authors ran a second PCR of about 7 to 11 cycles using a sample-barcoded 5' primer and a J-beta primer mix. TCRdb re-called the 5' RACE reads with MiXCR, one entry per CDR3 protein. Seen here are fewer than 900,000 distinct CDR3 sequences, under 40% observed once, and the top ten hold 13%. Trimming took 2 bases from V and 11 from J; bases not matched to a gene: 9. The CDR3 loop spans 14 amino acids. Germline CDR1 is LGHNT and CDR2 is FRNRAP.

This chain links TRBV12-5 with TRBJ1-1, with 9 bases matching TRBD1. Sequencing input: blood. The source of this sequence is a man younger than 35 in good health. CDR3 amino acids: CASGLPTGTGRAFF. CDR3 in DNA: TGTGCTAGTGGTTTGCCAACCGGGACAGGGCGGGCTTTCTTT.